The 22 T cell receptor beta chains given below trace back to one sample, sequenced in a study of Ad26.COV2.S vaccination and SARS-CoV-2 variants. The method was immunoSEQ multiplex PCR; TCRdb's version includes in-frame clones alone and lacks a portion of them. The sample consists of approximately 480,000 clones, around 88% of them appearing once. Treatment of the sample: 15 to 20 received Ad26.COV2.S at low or high dose, single or two shots; about five received placebo; per-sample allocation not given. Specimen acquisition occurred on day 63 following the initial vaccine or placebo injection. This specimen was peripheral blood, taken in a trial of Ad26.COV2.S vaccine versus placebo. The receptors derive from a person aged 18-65 years who received the Ad26.COV2.S COVID-19 vaccine or a placebo.

J is TRBJ2-1 and V is TRBV29-1; TRBD2 matches at 7 bases. The V gene end was trimmed by 4 bases and the J gene end by 9 bases; junction bases not matched to a gene: 3. The V gene's germline CDR1 is SQVTM and CDR2 ANQGSEA. The length of the CDR3 is 11 residues. The CDR3 nucleotides read TGCAGCGTTGTGGGGGGGAGTGAGCAGTTCTTC. This sequence encodes CSVVGGSEQFF.

This clone occurred a few times. The chain uses TRBV5-4 and TRBJ1-5, with TRBD1 identical over 9 bases. CDR1 and CDR2 from the germline V gene are SGHNT and YYREEE (reference sequence). The CDR3 totals 14 residues. With 2 bases clipped from V and 4 bases from J, the junction kept 1 base outside the gene matches. The CDR3 is CASSLQGANQPQHF. The CDR3 DNA sequence: TGTGCCAGCAGCTTACAGGGGGCAAATCAGCCCCAGCATTTT.

The chain employs TRBV28 and TRBJ2-7; 10 positions agree with TRBD1. Germline CDR1 is MDHEN and CDR2 is SYDVKM. The CDR3 spans 17 residues. V was pared by 7 bases and J by 5 bases, with 17 bases of the junction left unmatched. This CDR3 is CASTPRGLRQGANEQYF. In DNA, the CDR3 is TGTGCCAGCACCCCCAGGGGACTCCGACAGGGGGCTAACGAGCAGTACTTC.

The V gene is TRBV30, the J gene TRBJ1-5; tentative D call: TRBD1 (6 bases). This CDR3 has 15 amino acids. Germline V gene sequence: CDR1 GTSNPN, CDR2 SVGIG (reference sequence). V shed 2 bases and J shed 6 bases, with 17 bases lying between them. Written as DNA, the CDR3 is TGTGCCTGGAGTTTGCCGCAGGGGCGCAGTCAGCCCCAGCATTTT. Translated, it gives CAWSLPQGRSQPQHF.

The V and J genes are TRBV5-1 and TRBJ2-1; D ambiguous. The CDR3 is made up of 16 amino acids. V shed 0 bases and J shed 0 bases, with 10 bases lying between them. Germline V gene data show CDR1 as SGHRS and CDR2 as YFSETQ. Here the CDR3 reads CASSLGGTISYNEQFF. Written as DNA, the CDR3 is TGCGCCAGCAGCTTGGGGGGTACGATCTCCTACAATGAGCAGTTCTTC.

The V gene is TRBV6-5, the J gene TRBJ2-5, with 7 bases aligning to TRBD1. The CDR3 sequence is 13 residues long. With 6 bases clipped from V and 2 bases from J, the junction kept 3 bases outside the gene matches. The V gene's germline CDR1 is MNHEY and CDR2 SVGAGI. In DNA, the CDR3 is TGTGCCAGCAGGGGACAGTCGCAAGAGACCCAGTACTTC. Its protein is CASRGQSQETQYF.

The V and J genes are TRBV3-1 (or the pseudogene TRBV3-2) and TRBJ2-1; 10 bases are shared with TRBD2. The V segment lost 4 bases and the J segment 9 bases; nucleotides outside the gene matches: 15. The CDR3 totals 17 residues. Per the germline V gene, CDR1 is LGHDT and CDR2 is YNNKEL (reference sequence). CDR3 sequence reads: CASSPASSSGRRVEQFF. CDR3 in DNA: TGTGCCAGCAGCCCCGCCTCTTCTAGCGGGAGACGGGTTGAGCAGTTCTTC.

The chain combines TRBV10-3 with TRBJ1-2, with D perhaps TRBD1 (5 bases). V lost 3 bases and J 8 bases, leaving 19 bases between the germline ends. Germline CDR1 ENHRY, CDR2 SYGVKD. The CDR3 extends over 15 amino acids. In DNA form, the CDR3 reads TGTGCCATCAGTGAACCCACTTCAGGGCGCCTGGGCTACACCTTC. This translates into CAISEPTSGRLGYTF.

The sample holds many counts of this clone. The chain employs TRBV7-2 and TRBJ2-7; possibly TRBD1 for D (6 bases). The germline gives CDR1 SGHTA, CDR2 FQGNSA. V was clipped by 4 bases and J by 7 bases, with 8 bases between them. The CDR3 sequence is 11 residues long. In DNA, the CDR3 is TGTGCCAGCAGCTCCAGGGGAGAGCAGTACTTC. The encoded protein is CASSSRGEQYF.

The table lists this clone with a few counts. The chain has TRBV28 and TRBJ1-2; no clear D. The V end was cut by 3 bases, the J end by 5 bases, with 7 bases between. Per germline, CDR1 MDHEN and CDR2 SYDVKM. CDR3 size: 12 residues. DNA of the CDR3: TGTGCCAGCAGTTTCACCCAATATGGCTACACCTTC. This sequence encodes CASSFTQYGYTF.

A remark on this clone: Different DNA sequences within this sample yield the same CDR3. The CDR3 region has the DNA TGTGCCAGTAGAAGGCTAGCGGGAGGGAATGAGCAGTTCTTC. The encoded protein is CASRRLAGGNEQFF. This chain connects TRBV19 to TRBJ2-1, with 12 positions matching TRBD2. This CDR3 has 14 residues. In germline, CDR1 is LNHDA, CDR2 SQIVND (reference sequence). V lost 6 bases and J lost 7; bases outside the gene matches: 4.

The J gene is TRBJ2-5, the V gene TRBV7-2, with 8 bases fitting TRBD2. The V gene end was trimmed by 5 bases and the J gene end by 5 bases; junction bases not matched to a gene: 10. CDR1 SGHTA and CDR2 FQGNSA come from the germline V gene. This CDR3 has 15 residues. CDR3 bases: TGTGCCAGCAGCCCCTCAGCGGGAGAGATTGAGACCCAGTACTTC. It translates to CASSPSAGEIETQYF.

V and J are TRBV6-5 and TRBJ2-3, with 7 bases identical to TRBD2. CDR1 and CDR2 (germline): MNHEY, SVGAGI. CDR3 length: 14 amino acids. V was pared by 8 bases and J by 0 bases, with 5 bases of the junction left unmatched. CDR3 nucleotides: TGTGCCAGCGACGAAGCGGGAAGCACAGATACGCAGTATTTT. This encodes CASDEAGSTDTQYF.

The CDR3 DNA sequence: TGTGCCAGCAGCACTCGGACTAGATCCTACGAGCAGTACTTC. Translating it yields CASSTRTRSYEQYF. The chain recombines TRBV6-2 or TRBV6-3 with TRBJ2-7; 7 nucleotides match TRBD2. This CDR3 comprises 14 residues. V was pared by 6 bases and J by 1 base, with 6 bases of the junction left unmatched. Germline lookup yields CDR1 MNHEY and CDR2 SVGEGT.

This chain connects TRBV9 to TRBJ2-3, with 11 bases lining up with TRBD2. Losses at the gene ends were 3 bases for V and 3 bases for J; bases not matched to a gene: 18. CDR1 is SGDLS and CDR2 is YYNGEE in the germline V gene. The CDR3 runs 20 residues. In DNA form, the CDR3 reads TGTGCCAGCAGCGCAGGGACTAGCGGAAGCGCCACGCCACTAACAGATACGCAGTATTTT. Residues: CASSAGTSGSATPLTDTQYF.

The chain employs TRBV6-4 and TRBJ2-2; D gene ambiguous. Germline CDR1 and CDR2: MRHNA and SNTAGT. CDR3 length: 13 amino acids. Trimming left V 6 bases short and J 6 bases short, with 11 bases between. CDR3 residues: CASSLDHPGELFF. The CDR3 DNA reads TGTGCCAGCAGCCTAGATCATCCCGGGGAGCTGTTTTTT.

The chain couples TRBV5-4 to TRBJ2-3; D not resolved. Trimming left V 0 bases short and J 1 base short, with 9 bases between. Germline loops: CDR1 SGHNT, CDR2 YYREEE (reference sequence). The CDR3 spans 15 residues. CDR3 coding DNA: TGTGCCAGCAGCTTGGACGGCTGGCGCACAGATACGCAGTATTTT. This gives the protein CASSLDGWRTDTQYF.

The chain links TRBV5-4 to TRBJ2-4; 7 positions agree with TRBD1. Germline lookup yields CDR1 SGHNT and CDR2 YYREEE (reference sequence). CDR3 length: 15 amino acids. After removal of 4 bases from V and 1 base from J, the junction contained 5 bases not matched to a gene. The CDR3 bases are TGTGCCAGCAGCCCCACAGGGGCTGCCAAAAACATTCAGTACTTC. This sequence encodes CASSPTGAAKNIQYF.

The CDR3 reads CASSRTGLRAIGYTF. The DNA of the CDR3 is TGTGCCAGCAGTAGGACAGGCCTCCGTGCGATAGGCTACACCTTC. The chain employs TRBV28 and TRBJ1-2; 7 nucleotides align to TRBD1. With 5 bases clipped from V and 8 bases from J, the junction kept 14 bases outside the gene matches. Germline lookup yields CDR1 MDHEN and CDR2 SYDVKM. The CDR3 is made up of 15 amino acids.

V and J are TRBV5-6 and TRBJ2-1; D unclear. The CDR3 contains 13 residues. Per germline, CDR1 SGHDT and CDR2 YYEEEE. V lost 2 bases to trimming and J lost 5 bases, with 8 bases between them. The CDR3 coding sequence is TGTGCCAGCAGCTTCGCGAGTCACAATGAGCAGTTCTTC. Protein sequence: CASSFASHNEQFF.

The genes are TRBV6-2 or TRBV6-3 and TRBJ2-7; TRBD1 matches 9 bases. The germline V gene has CDR1 MNHEY and CDR2 SVGEGT. The trim removed 3 bases at V and 2 bases at J, leaving 5 bases unmatched. CDR3 size: 15 residues. The CDR3 loop reads CASSYPGTGTYEQYF. CDR3 nucleotides: TGTGCCAGCAGTTATCCCGGGACAGGGACCTACGAGCAGTACTTC.

This rearrangement joins TRBV10-3 to TRBJ1-4; D gene uncertain. The ends were cut back, 4 bases at V and 2 bases at J, with 2 bases in the middle. This CDR3 is 12 amino acids long. CDR1 and CDR2 from the germline V gene are ENHRY and SYGVKD. The CDR3 loop reads CAISGTNEKLFF. As DNA, the CDR3 is TGTGCCATCAGTGGTACTAATGAAAAACTGTTTTTT.